One and the same sample provided the 18 T cell receptor beta chains below, sequenced in a study of radiotherapy plus CTLA-4 blockade in lung cancer. Sequenced by immunoSEQ multiplex PCR; TCRdb stores in-frame clones only, minus some. In the table there are roughly 85,000 clones, around 87% of which are singletons. Sample: peripheral blood, taken from a patient treated with radiotherapy plus ipilimumab. The origin of the receptors is a human donor with non-small cell lung cancer that progressed on radiotherapy plus ipilimumab.

The chain couples TRBV4-1 to TRBJ2-5, with D perhaps TRBD1 or TRBD2 (7 bases each). Germline V gene lookup returns CDR1 MGHRA and CDR2 YSYEKL. This CDR3 spans 18 amino acids. Trimming cost V 0 bases and J 2 bases, with 19 bases left between them. This chain's CDR3 is CASSQDYSRGGPQETQYF. The CDR3 DNA sequence: TGCGCCAGCAGCCAAGATTATTCCAGGGGGGGGCCACAAGAGACCCAGTACTTC.

This chain connects TRBV10-3 to TRBJ2-1; TRBD1 agrees at 7 bases. CDR1 and CDR2 from the germline V gene are ENHRY and SYGVKD. V lost 4 bases, J lost 6 bases, and 6 bases stayed unmatched. The CDR3 length is 14 residues. This chain's CDR3 is CAISGGTVANEQFF. CDR3 DNA sequence: TGTGCCATCAGTGGTGGGACAGTGGCCAATGAGCAGTTCTTC.

The V call is TRBV5-1, the J call TRBJ1-1, with D uncertain. This CDR3 has 12 residues. Trimming took off 5 bases at V and 2 bases at J, with 7 bases between the two ends. Germline CDR1 and CDR2: SGHRS and YFSETQ. Here the CDR3 DNA reads TGCGCCAGCAGGCAAACTAACACTGAAGCTTTCTTT. This sequence encodes CASRQTNTEAFF.

J is TRBJ1-4 and V is TRBV7-9, with TRBD1 identical over 7 bases. With 2 bases clipped from V and 7 bases from J, the junction kept 4 bases outside the gene matches. This CDR3 comprises 14 residues. CDR1 SEHNR and CDR2 FQNEAQ come from the germline V gene (reference sequence). CDR3: CASSLSDRVEKLFF. CDR3 coding DNA: TGTGCCAGCAGCTTAAGCGACAGGGTTGAAAAACTGTTTTTT.

The chain employs TRBV6-1 and TRBJ2-3; D possibly corresponds to TRBD1 (5 bases). Trimming shortened V by 1 base and J by 0 bases, and 8 bases separated the two germline ends. Germline lookup yields CDR1 MNHNS and CDR2 SASEGT. CDR3 length equals 15 residues. CDR3: CASSEGPGSTDTQYF. The CDR3, as DNA: TGTGCCAGCAGTGAAGGTCCAGGGAGCACAGATACGCAGTATTTT.

V usage is TRBV27 and J usage is TRBJ1-6, with 9 bases identical to TRBD1. From germline, CDR1 is MNHEY and CDR2 SMNVEV (reference sequence). The CDR3 extends over 14 amino acids. With V trimmed by 4 bases and J by 5 bases, 0 bases remained unmatched. The CDR3 sequence is CASSWTGDNSPLHF. CDR3 nucleotide sequence: TGTGCCAGCAGTTGGACAGGGGATAATTCACCCCTCCACTTT.

The V and J genes are TRBV28 and TRBJ1-1; no reliable D call. In germline, CDR1 is MDHEN, CDR2 SYDVKM. Trimming pared 6 bases from V and 7 bases from J, leaving 18 bases between. The CDR3 is 14 residues long. In DNA form, the CDR3 reads TGTGCCAGCAGCATATCAGGAGGCGGACTTGAAGCTTTCTTT. Translated: CASSISGGGLEAFF.

The chain uses TRBV27 and TRBJ1-1, with 7 bases fitting TRBD1. The CDR3 is made up of 15 amino acids. The V gene end was trimmed by 5 bases and the J gene end by 0 bases; junction bases not matched to a gene: 6. Germline assignment: CDR1 MNHEY and CDR2 SMNVEV (reference sequence). CDR3 sequence reads: CASSQPGQMNTEAFF. CDR3 DNA: TGTGCCAGCAGTCAACCGGGACAGATGAACACTGAAGCTTTCTTT.

V and J are TRBV29-1 and TRBJ2-3, with D uncertain. Trimming took off 4 bases at V and 2 bases at J, with 7 bases between the two ends. Germline loops: CDR1 SQVTM, CDR2 ANQGSEA. This CDR3 is built from 12 residues. CDR3 nucleotides: TGCAGCGTTGGACAAGTCACAGATACGCAGTATTTT. Protein: CSVGQVTDTQYF.

CDR3 sequence (DNA): TGCGCCAGCAGCTTGGCCAGCGGCGGCACAGATACGCAGTATTTT. This gives the protein CASSLASGGTDTQYF. This rearrangement joins TRBV5-1 to TRBJ2-3; D may be TRBD2 (5 bases). The CDR3 contains 15 residues. The germline CDR1 and CDR2 sequences are SGHRS and YFSETQ. Trimming shortened V by 0 bases and J by 1 base, and 9 bases separated the two germline ends.

This clone has more than one count but fewer than ten. This sequence joins TRBV4-2 and TRBJ1-2; TRBD1 is a possible D gene (5 bases). Germline CDR1 reads LGHNA; CDR2 reads YNFKEQ. V was trimmed by 7 bases and J by 2 bases, leaving 14 bases between them. CDR3 length: 14 amino acids. In DNA, the CDR3 is TGTGCCAGCACCTTAGAGCAGGGAAACTATGGCTACACCTTC. Translated: CASTLEQGNYGYTF.

The rearrangement links TRBV9 to TRBJ2-1, with 8 bases fitting TRBD2. The V gene end was trimmed by 3 bases and the J gene end by 0 bases; junction bases not matched to a gene: 2. This CDR3 has 15 amino acids. The germline CDR1 and CDR2 sequences are SGDLS and YYNGEE. The CDR3 DNA is TGTGCCAGCAGCGCGGGGGGGAGCTCCTACAATGAGCAGTTCTTC. Translation gives CASSAGGSSYNEQFF.

The V and J genes are TRBV2 and TRBJ1-4; D is undetermined. The CDR3 has 15 residues. Germline CDR1 SNHLY, CDR2 FYNNEI. V dropped 1 base and J dropped 6 bases, with 12 bases sitting between them. The CDR3 region has the DNA TGTGCCAGCAGTGAAGGGACCACCATGGATGAAAAACTGTTTTTT. This sequence encodes CASSEGTTMDEKLFF.

The rearrangement uses TRBV5-1 and TRBJ2-1, with D perhaps TRBD1 or TRBD2 (5 bases each). V was clipped by 6 bases and J by 6 bases, with 16 bases between them. This CDR3 is built from 14 residues. CDR1 is SGHRS and CDR2 is YFSETQ in the germline V gene. The chain's CDR3 is CASTRGDPSNEQFF. The DNA for the CDR3 is TGCGCCAGCACTCGAGGGGACCCTTCCAATGAGCAGTTCTTC.

V and J are TRBV6-6 and TRBJ2-5; D is possibly TRBD2 (6 bases). Germline CDR1 MNHNY, CDR2 SVGAGI (reference sequence). There are 15 residues in the CDR3. Between the trimmed V and J ends, which lost 4 bases and 4 bases, there was a span of 16 bases. The CDR3 DNA follows: TGTGCCAGCAGTTCTCAACGGGAGAGGTTAGAGACCCAGTACTTC. This encodes CASSSQRERLETQYF.

The chain carries TRBV7-3 and TRBJ1-1; 8 bases match TRBD1. V shed 3 bases, J shed 5 bases, and the junction held 14 bases outside the gene matches. The length of the CDR3 is 17 residues. Germline assignment: CDR1 SGHTA and CDR2 FQGTGA. The CDR3 nucleotides read TGTGCCAGCAGCTTGGGAGGACAGGGCTTGACGAGGACTGAAGCTTTCTTT. The encoded protein is CASSLGGQGLTRTEAFF.

The V call is TRBV6-1, the J call TRBJ2-5; TRBD1 aligns across 9 bases. Looked up from germline, CDR1 is MNHNS and CDR2 is SASEGT. The J segment lost 5 bases and the V segment lost 1 base, leaving 5 bases of the junction unmatched. This CDR3 contains 15 residues. CDR3 nucleotides: TGTGCCAGCAGTGAAGGATACAGGGGGCTGGAGACCCAGTACTTC. Protein: CASSEGYRGLETQYF.

V usage is TRBV5-8 and J usage is TRBJ2-7, with 7 bases aligning to TRBD1. The length of the CDR3 is 16 residues. The J segment lost 6 bases and the V segment lost 0 bases, leaving 12 bases of the junction unmatched. Germline CDR1 SGHTS, CDR2 YDEGEE. DNA of the CDR3: TGTGCCAGCAGCTTGGCTCCCACGTTTACAGGGGTCGAGCAGTACTTC. It encodes CASSLAPTFTGVEQYF.